Sequencing of this TCR beta chain was carried out in a study of cytomegalovirus exposure and HLA in healthy donors. The PCR was carried out with 60 Vbeta primers and 13 Jbeta primers. In the study's own analysis: The count from a later analysis was tens of millions of unique TCR beta chains, roughly 11 million of them shared. Assay used: immunoSEQ multiplex PCR; TCRdb lists only in-frame clones, some missing. From that table come the V and J calls and clone size; the DNA was used to work out D and trimming. The table has roughly 110,000 clones, approximately 74% seen once; the top ten hold less than 15%. Trimming shortened V by 5 bases and J by 5 bases, and 12 bases separated the two germline ends. The germline V gene has CDR1 ENHRY and CDR2 SYGVKD. The length of the CDR3 is 13 residues. The study's findings and limits: Both high specificity and high sensitivity reportedly marked the classifier's diagnosis of cytomegalovirus status. Later on, an analysis tied about 17,000 TCR beta sequences to HLA alleles at 0.05 false discovery rate. Later analysis identified a missense DCLRE1C variant that was linked to TCR beta V- and J-gene trimming.

This clone has more than one count but fewer than ten. Its specificity is not known. The receptor comes from a woman aged 35 to 49 in good health and CMV-seropositive. The sequenced sample consisted of PBMCs. The chain uses TRBV10-3 and TRBJ2-5; maybe TRBD1 (8 bases). The CDR3 bases are TGTGCCATCAGTACAGGGGGGGAGGAGACCCAGTACTTC. Its protein product is CAISTGGEETQYF.